This TCR beta chain was recovered during a study of T-cell reconstitution after alpha-beta-depleted transplantation in children. Germline-derived CDR1 and CDR2 are MNHNS and SASEGT. Trimming took 6 bases from V and 4 from J; bases not matched to a gene: 19. The CDR3 is made up of 19 amino acids. Unique molecular identifiers were used to barcode this TCRbeta library. One entry per CDR3 protein, called by TCRdb with MiXCR from the PCR reads. Of under 300,000 distinct CDR3 sequences in the sample, about 8.8% were seen once. This rearrangement joins TRBV6-1 to TRBJ2-7; 12 bases align to TRBD2. Sample: PBMCs from the stem cell graft donor, taken from the stem cell graft. This TCR came from a human donor who donated a stem cell graft to a child with SCID. The CDR3 reads CASSQTDWTSGAPGYEQYF. The CDR3 region has the DNA TGTGCCAGCAGCCAAACCGACTGGACTAGCGGGGCCCCGGGATACGAGCAGTACTTC.